The entry that follows covers one TCR beta chain sequence. The study drew participants aged about 18 to 89 years from about two dozen US areas. Recovery meant two consecutive negative NP/OP PCR tests, professional clearance, or resolved symptoms. Some clones are missing from TCRdb's copy, which holds only in-frame ones; the method was immunoSEQ multiplex PCR. Of about 350,000 clones detected, roughly nine tenths appear once; the ten largest clones hold over 0.8%. The entry originates in a study of blood T cell repertoires in COVID-19. On the study more broadly: The study drew acute and convalescent COVID-19 samples from the United States, Italy and Spain. Nucleic acid was either cDNA or gDNA, and it came from T cells, B-cell-depleted T cells, or PBMCs.

The CDR3 totals 14 residues. After removal of 5 bases from V and 6 bases from J, the junction contained 3 bases not matched to a gene. Per the germline V gene, CDR1 is MNHEY and CDR2 is SVGAGI. The TCR originated in a woman aged 30 to 39 who had recovered from COVID-19. The chain carries TRBV6-5 and TRBJ2-1, with 11 positions matching TRBD2. Material: PBMCs or T cells enriched from blood (not recorded which). The CDR3 sequence is CASSSSGGANEQFF. The CDR3, as DNA: TGTGCCAGCAGTAGTAGCGGGGGGGCCAATGAGCAGTTCTTC.